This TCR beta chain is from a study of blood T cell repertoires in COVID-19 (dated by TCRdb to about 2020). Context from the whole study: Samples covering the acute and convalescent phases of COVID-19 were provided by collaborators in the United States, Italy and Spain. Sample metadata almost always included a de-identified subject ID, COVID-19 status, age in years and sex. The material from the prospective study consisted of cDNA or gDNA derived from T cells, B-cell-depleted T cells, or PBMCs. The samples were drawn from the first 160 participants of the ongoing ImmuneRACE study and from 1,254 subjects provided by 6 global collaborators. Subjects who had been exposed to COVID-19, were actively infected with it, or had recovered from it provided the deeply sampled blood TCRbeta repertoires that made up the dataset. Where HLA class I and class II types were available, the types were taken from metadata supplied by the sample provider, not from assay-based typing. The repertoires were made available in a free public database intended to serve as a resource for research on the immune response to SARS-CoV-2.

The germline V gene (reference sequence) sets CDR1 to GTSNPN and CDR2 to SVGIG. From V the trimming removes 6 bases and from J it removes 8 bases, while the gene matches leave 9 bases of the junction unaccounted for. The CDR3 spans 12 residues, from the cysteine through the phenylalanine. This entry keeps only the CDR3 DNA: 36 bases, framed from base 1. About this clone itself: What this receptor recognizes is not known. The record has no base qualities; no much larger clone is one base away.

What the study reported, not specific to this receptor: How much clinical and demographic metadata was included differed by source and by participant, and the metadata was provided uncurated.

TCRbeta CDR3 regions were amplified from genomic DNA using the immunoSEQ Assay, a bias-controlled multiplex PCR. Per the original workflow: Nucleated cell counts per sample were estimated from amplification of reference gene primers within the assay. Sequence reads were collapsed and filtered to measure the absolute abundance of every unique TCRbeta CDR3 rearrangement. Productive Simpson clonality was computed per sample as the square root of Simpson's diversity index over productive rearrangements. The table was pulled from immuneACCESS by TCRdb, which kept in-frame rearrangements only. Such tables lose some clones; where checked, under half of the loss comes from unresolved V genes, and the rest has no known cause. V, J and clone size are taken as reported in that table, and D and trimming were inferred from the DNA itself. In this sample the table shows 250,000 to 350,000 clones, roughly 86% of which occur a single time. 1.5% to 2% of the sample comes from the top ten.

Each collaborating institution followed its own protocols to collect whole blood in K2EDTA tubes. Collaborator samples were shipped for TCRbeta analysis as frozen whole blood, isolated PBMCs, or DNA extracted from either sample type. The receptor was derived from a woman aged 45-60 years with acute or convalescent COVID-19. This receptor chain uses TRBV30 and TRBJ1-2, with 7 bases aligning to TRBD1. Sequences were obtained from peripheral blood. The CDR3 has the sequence CACPGGSGGYTF. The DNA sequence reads TGTGCCTGCCCAGGGGGGTCGGGGGGCTACACCTTC.